This TCR beta chain was identified during a study of radiotherapy plus CTLA-4 blockade in lung cancer. The overall study: Among patients, about 17% showed objective responses, and approximately 30% had disease control.

Chemo-refractory metastatic non-small-cell lung cancer patients underwent focal radiation alongside CTLA-4 blockade with ipilimumab. V was clipped by 5 bases and J by 5 bases, with 6 bases between them. Germline-derived CDR1 and CDR2 are MNHEY and SVGAGI. The CDR3 loop spans 11 amino acids. The table came from immunoSEQ multiplex PCR; TCRdb's copy has only in-frame clones and leaves some out. The table lists about 73,000 clones, around 86% of them singletons. A remark on this clone: The antigen is undetermined.

Overall study findings and caveats: Early clone dynamics of blood T cells, plus interferon-beta, reportedly predicted response best. TCR clones originating in tumors grew in number in blood after radiotherapy plus ipilimumab.

Sequenced here: peripheral blood, sampled from a patient treated with radiotherapy plus ipilimumab. The chain links TRBV6-5 to TRBJ2-5; D unclear. The TCR sequence derives from a human donor with non-small cell lung cancer that progressed on radiotherapy plus ipilimumab. The CDR3 loop reads CASSVRETQYF. The CDR3 DNA is TGTGCCAGCAGTGTCCGGGAGACCCAGTACTTC.